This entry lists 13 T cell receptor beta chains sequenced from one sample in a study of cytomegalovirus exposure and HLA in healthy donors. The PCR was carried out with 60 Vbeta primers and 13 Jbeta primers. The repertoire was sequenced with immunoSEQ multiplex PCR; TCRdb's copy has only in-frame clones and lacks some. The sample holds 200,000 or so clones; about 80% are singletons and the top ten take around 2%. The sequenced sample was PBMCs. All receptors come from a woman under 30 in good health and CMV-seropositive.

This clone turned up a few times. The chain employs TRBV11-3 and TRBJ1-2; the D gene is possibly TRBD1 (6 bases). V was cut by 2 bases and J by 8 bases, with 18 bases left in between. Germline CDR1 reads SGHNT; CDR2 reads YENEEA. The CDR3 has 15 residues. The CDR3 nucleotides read TGTGCCAGCAGCTTATCCCGAGGACAGACGCGGGGCTACACCTTC. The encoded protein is CASSLSRGQTRGYTF. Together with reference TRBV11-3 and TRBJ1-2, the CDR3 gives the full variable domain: EAGVVQSPRYKIIEKKQPVAFWCNPISGHNTLYWYLQNLGQGPELLIRYENEEAVDDSQLPKDRFSAERLKGVDSTLKIQPAELGDSAVYLCASSLSRGQTRGYTFGSGTRLTVV.

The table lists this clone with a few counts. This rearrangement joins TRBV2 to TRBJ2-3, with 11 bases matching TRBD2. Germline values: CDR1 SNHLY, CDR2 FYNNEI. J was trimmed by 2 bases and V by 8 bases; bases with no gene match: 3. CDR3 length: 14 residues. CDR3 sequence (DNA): TGTGCCAGCTCGGGACTAGCGGCCACAGATACGCAGTATTTT. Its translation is CASSGLAATDTQYF. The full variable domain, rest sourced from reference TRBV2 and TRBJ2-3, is EPEVTQTPSHQVTQMGQEVILRCVPISNHLYFYWYRQILGQKVEFLVSFYNNEISEKSEIFDDQFSVERPDGSNFTLKIRSTKLEDSAMYFCASSGLAATDTQYFGPGTRLTVL.

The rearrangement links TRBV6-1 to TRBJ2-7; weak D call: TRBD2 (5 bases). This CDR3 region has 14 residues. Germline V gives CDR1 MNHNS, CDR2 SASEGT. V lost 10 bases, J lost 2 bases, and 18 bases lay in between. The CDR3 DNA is TGTGCCACCCTATCGCGCGGGCTTCCCTACGAGCAGTACGTC. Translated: CATLSRGLPYEQYV.

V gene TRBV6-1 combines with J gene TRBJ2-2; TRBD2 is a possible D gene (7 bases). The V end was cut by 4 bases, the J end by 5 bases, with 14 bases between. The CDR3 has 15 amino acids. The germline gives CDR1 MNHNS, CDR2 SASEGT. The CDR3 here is CASSVKGGWTGELFF. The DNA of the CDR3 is TGTGCCAGCAGTGTGAAGGGGGGGTGGACCGGGGAGCTGTTTTTT.

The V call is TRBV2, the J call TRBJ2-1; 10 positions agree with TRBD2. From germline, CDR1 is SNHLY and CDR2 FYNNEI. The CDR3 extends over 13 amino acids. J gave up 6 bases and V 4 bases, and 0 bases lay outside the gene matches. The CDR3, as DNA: TGTGCCAGCAGTGGGACTAGCGGCAATGAGCAGTTCTTC. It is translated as CASSGTSGNEQFF.

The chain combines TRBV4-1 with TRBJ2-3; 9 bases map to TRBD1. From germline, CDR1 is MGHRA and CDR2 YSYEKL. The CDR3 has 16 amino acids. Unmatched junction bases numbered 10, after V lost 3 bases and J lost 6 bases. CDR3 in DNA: TGCGCCAGCAGCCACGTCGGGACAGGGAGTACGGATACGCAGTATTTT. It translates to CASSHVGTGSTDTQYF.

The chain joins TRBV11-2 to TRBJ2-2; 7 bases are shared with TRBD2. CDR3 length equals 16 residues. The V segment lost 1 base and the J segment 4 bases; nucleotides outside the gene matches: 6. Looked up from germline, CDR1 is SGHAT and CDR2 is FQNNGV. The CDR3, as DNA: TGTGCCAGCAGCTTAGTCGGGGGGTTAAGCACCGGGGAGCTGTTTTTT. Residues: CASSLVGGLSTGELFF.

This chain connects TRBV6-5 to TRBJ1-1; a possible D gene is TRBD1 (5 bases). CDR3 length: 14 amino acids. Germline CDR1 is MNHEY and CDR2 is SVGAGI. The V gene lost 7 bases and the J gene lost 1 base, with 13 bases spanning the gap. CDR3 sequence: CASNRQQANTEAFF. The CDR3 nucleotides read TGTGCCAGCAATAGACAACAGGCGAACACTGAAGCTTTCTTT.

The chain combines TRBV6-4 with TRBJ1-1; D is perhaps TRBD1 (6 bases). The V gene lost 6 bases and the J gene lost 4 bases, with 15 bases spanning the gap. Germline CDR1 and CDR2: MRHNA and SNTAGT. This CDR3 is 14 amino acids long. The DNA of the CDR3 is TGTGCCAGCAGACTACAGGGTATGTGCACTGAAGCTTTCTTT. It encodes CASRLQGMCTEAFF.

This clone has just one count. CDR3 residues: CASSLVSAGQGWNSPLHF. In DNA form, the CDR3 reads TGTGCCAGCAGCTTAGTAAGTGCGGGACAGGGATGGAATTCACCCCTCCACTTT. The V call is TRBV7-9, the J call TRBJ1-6; TRBD1 matches at 9 bases. Germline CDR1 SEHNR, CDR2 FQNEAQ (reference sequence). The CDR3 length is 18 residues. J was trimmed by 7 bases and V by 1 base; bases with no gene match: 11.

The chain's CDR3 is CASTHRGRSYEQYF. The CDR3 DNA reads TGTGCCAGCACTCACCGGGGTAGGTCCTACGAGCAGTACTTC. The V gene is TRBV6-1, the J gene TRBJ2-7; D is perhaps TRBD2 (5 bases). The germline CDR1 and CDR2 sequences are MNHNS and SASEGT. There are 14 residues in the CDR3. Deletions cut 7 bases from V and 1 base from J, with 14 bases between.

CDR3 residues: CASSAGTVPSGELFF. CDR3 coding DNA: TGTGCCAGCAGCGCCGGGACAGTCCCCTCGGGGGAGCTGTTTTTT. V usage is TRBV11-2 and J usage is TRBJ2-2, with TRBD1 matching over 7 bases. The ends lost 5 bases at V and 8 bases at J; junction bases unmatched: 11. The CDR3 runs 15 residues. Germline V gene lookup returns CDR1 SGHAT and CDR2 FQNNGV.

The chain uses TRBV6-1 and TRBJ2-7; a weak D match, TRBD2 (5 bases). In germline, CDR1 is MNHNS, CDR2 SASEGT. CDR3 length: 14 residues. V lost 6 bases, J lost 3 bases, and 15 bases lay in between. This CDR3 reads CASSPEDRDYEQYF. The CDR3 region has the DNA TGTGCCAGCAGCCCGGAGGACCGAGACTACGAGCAGTACTTC.